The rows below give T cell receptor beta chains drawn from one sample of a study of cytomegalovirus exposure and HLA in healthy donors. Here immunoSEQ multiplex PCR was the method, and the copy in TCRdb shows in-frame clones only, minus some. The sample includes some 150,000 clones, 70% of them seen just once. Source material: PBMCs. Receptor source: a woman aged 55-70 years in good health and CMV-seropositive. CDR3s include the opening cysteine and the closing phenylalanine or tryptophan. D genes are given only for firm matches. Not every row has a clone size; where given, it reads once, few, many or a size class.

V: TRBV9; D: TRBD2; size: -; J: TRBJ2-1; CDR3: CASASGKDSYNEQFF; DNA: TGTGCCAGCGCTAGCGGGAAAGACTCCTACAATGAGCAGTTCTTC
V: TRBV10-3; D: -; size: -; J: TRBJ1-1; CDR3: CAISVTGPNTEAFF; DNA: TGTGCCATCAGCGTGACAGGACCGAACACTGAAGCTTTCTTT
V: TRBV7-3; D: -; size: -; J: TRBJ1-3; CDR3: CASSPGGSGNTIYF; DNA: TGTGCCAGCAGCCCCGGAGGCTCTGGAAACACCATATATTTT
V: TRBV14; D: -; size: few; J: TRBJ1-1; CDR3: CASSMRGGGTEAFF; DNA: TGTGCCAGCAGCATGAGGGGCGGGGGAACTGAAGCTTTCTTT
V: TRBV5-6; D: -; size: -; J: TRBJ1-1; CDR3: CASSLALGEGEAFF; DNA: TGTGCCAGCAGCTTGGCGTTGGGGGAGGGTGAAGCTTTCTTT
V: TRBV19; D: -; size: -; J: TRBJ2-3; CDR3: CASTGRYTDTQYF; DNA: TGTGCCAGTACAGGGCGCTACACAGATACGCAGTATTTT
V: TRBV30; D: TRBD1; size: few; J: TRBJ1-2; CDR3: CAWSKQGAMKYGYTF; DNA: TGTGCCTGGAGTAAACAGGGGGCGATGAAATATGGCTACACCTTC
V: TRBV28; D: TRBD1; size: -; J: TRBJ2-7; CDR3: CASSVRGPSLEQYF; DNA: TGTGCCAGCAGTGTCAGGGGGCCCAGCCTCGAGCAGTACTTC
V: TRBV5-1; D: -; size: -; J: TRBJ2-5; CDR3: CASSLLPDQETQYF; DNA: TGCGCCAGCAGCTTGCTGCCGGACCAAGAGACCCAGTACTTC
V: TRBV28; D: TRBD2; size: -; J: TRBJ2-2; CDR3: CASTLSPLAGGKAGELFF; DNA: TGTGCCAGCACACTATCCCCTCTAGCGGGAGGGAAAGCCGGGGAGCTGTTTTTT
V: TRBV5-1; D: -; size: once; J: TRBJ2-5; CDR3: CASRLTGSWLETQYF; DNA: TGCGCCAGCCGACTCACCGGGAGTTGGTTGGAGACCCAGTACTTC
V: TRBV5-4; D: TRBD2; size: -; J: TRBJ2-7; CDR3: CASSFSSGGFYEQYF; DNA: TGTGCCAGCAGCTTTTCTAGCGGGGGATTCTACGAGCAGTACTTC
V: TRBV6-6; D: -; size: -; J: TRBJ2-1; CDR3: CASSSTVPGYNEQFF; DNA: TGTGCCAGCAGTTCTACGGTTCCAGGTTACAATGAGCAGTTCTTC
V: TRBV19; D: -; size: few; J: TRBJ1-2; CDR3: CASSRRQNYGYTF; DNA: TGTGCCAGTAGCCGAAGACAGAACTATGGCTACACCTTC
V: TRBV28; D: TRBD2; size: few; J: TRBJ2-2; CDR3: CASGGGLAGTGELFF; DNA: TGTGCCAGCGGAGGGGGGCTAGCGGGTACCGGGGAGCTGTTTTTT
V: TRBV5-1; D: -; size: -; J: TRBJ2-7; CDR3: CASSLGQGLYEQYF; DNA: TGCGCCAGCAGCTTGGGTCAGGGCTTATACGAGCAGTACTTC